This T cell receptor (beta chain) appears in the sequencing data of a study of blood T cell repertoires in COVID-19 (dated by TCRdb to the early 2020s). As for the study more broadly: Samples from collaborators originated in the United States, Italy and Spain and spanned both the acute and convalescent phases of COVID-19. The prospective study material was composed of cDNA or gDNA derived from T cells, B-cell-depleted T cells, or PBMCs. The dataset comprised deeply sampled blood TCRbeta repertoires from subjects exposed to, actively infected with, or recovered from COVID-19. A freely available public database, intended as a resource for researchers studying the immune response to SARS-CoV-2, is where the repertoires were released. Samples came from the ongoing ImmuneRACE study (first 160 participants) plus 1,254 subjects from 6 global collaborators. The sample metadata nearly always contained a de-identified subject ID, COVID-19 status, age in years and sex. Where available, HLA class I and class II types were taken from metadata supplied by the sample provider and were not determined by assay-based typing. Overall study results and their limits: The amount of clinical and demographic metadata varied by source and participant and was provided uncurated.

CDR1 and CDR2 are drawn from the germline V gene: SGHRS, YFSETQ. The CDR3 has 16 amino acids, counting the end cysteine and phenylalanine. Of all the DNA, just the CDR3 is kept, 48 bases in frame from base 1. V loses 3 bases at its end and J loses 9 bases; junction bases beyond the gene matches: 16. One collaborating source in Seattle enrolled patients while the patients were actively infected and followed the patients over time throughout the course of disease. Whole blood was collected in K2EDTA tubes by collaborating institutions according to the institutions' own protocols. For TCRbeta analysis, collaborator samples were shipped as frozen whole blood, as isolated PBMCs, or as DNA extracted from either sample type. Comments on this clone: Its recognized antigen is unknown. No base-level quality is on record; no much larger clone is a single base apart.

The immunoSEQ Assay, a bias-controlled multiplex PCR, was used to amplify TCRbeta CDR3 regions from genomic DNA. The source study handled its data this way. Nucleated cell counts per sample were estimated from amplification of reference gene primers within the assay. To quantify the absolute abundance of each unique TCRbeta CDR3 rearrangement, sequence reads were collapsed and filtered. For each sample, productive Simpson clonality was calculated as the square root of Simpson's diversity index across productive rearrangements. What TCRdb holds here is the immuneACCESS table cut down to in-frame rearrangements. Part of the clones is not present; checked against another copy, under half of the missing clones reflect an unresolved V gene, and the others are unexplained. For V, J and clone size, that table is used; D and trimming come from the DNA. The sample table lists about 360,000 clones, around nine tenths of them with a count of one. The ten largest make up 7.1% of the sample.

This TCR was recovered from a woman aged 60 to 75 with COVID-19, enrolled during active disease. The V and J genes are TRBV5-1 and TRBJ2-7; TRBD1 lines up with 9 middle nucleotides. Material: peripheral blood. The sequenced DNA is TGCGCCAGCAGCTATTCCATGCGGGGACAGGGTGGTGTGCAGTACTTC. It codes for CASSYSMRGQGGVQYF.